The 10 T cell receptor beta chains below were found in one sample sequenced in a study of OX40 agonist ivuxolimab in advanced cancers. Profiled with immunoSEQ multiplex PCR; TCRdb holds only in-frame clones, not every one. The table shows roughly 90,000 clones, with approximately 85% occurring only once. The sequencing used CD4+ or CD8+ T cells sorted from blood, collected in a trial of the OX40 agonist ivuxolimab. The receptor source for this set is an adult with an advanced solid tumor such as melanoma, head and neck, liver or kidney cancer.

The rearrangement joins TRBV18 to TRBJ2-7, with D unresolved. CDR1 and CDR2 (germline): KGHSH, LQKENI. Trimming stripped 3 bases from V and 0 bases from J, with 3 bases between. The CDR3 is 12 amino acids. The CDR3 loop is CASSPSSYEQYF. CDR3 nucleotides: TGTGCCAGCTCACCGAGCTCCTACGAGCAGTACTTC.

The chain couples TRBV15 to TRBJ2-3; either TRBD1 or TRBD2 may supply D (5 bases each). The germline CDR1 and CDR2 sequences are LNHNV and YYDKDF (reference sequence). V gave up 1 base and J gave up 2 bases, with 7 bases separating them. CDR3 length: 14 residues. CDR3 sequence reads: CATSRGDPTDTQYF. In DNA, the CDR3 is TGTGCCACCAGCAGAGGGGACCCCACAGATACGCAGTATTTT.

The chain joins TRBV9 to TRBJ2-1; D not certain. V lost 5 bases and J lost 4, with 10 bases in between. Germline lookup yields CDR1 SGDLS and CDR2 YYNGEE. This CDR3 contains 13 residues. The CDR3 protein is CASSEGTYNEQFF. DNA of the CDR3: TGTGCCAGCAGTGAAGGAACATACAATGAGCAGTTCTTC.

The rearrangement links TRBV7-3 to TRBJ2-3, with D uncertain. The V gene's germline CDR1 is SGHTA and CDR2 FQGTGA. CDR3 size: 13 residues. V lost 5 bases to trimming and J lost 12 bases, with 18 bases between them. The CDR3 loop is CASSPRQQGSQYF. The CDR3 DNA is TGTGCCAGCAGCCCCCGCCAACAAGGGTCCCAGTATTTT.

CDR3 nucleotide sequence: TGTGCCAGCACGGCCGGGGGGGGAGGCTACACCTTC. This encodes CASTAGGGGYTF. The V gene is TRBV19, the J gene TRBJ1-2; perhaps TRBD1 as D (5 bases). The V end was cut by 9 bases, the J end by 8 bases, with 16 bases between. There are 12 residues in the CDR3. Germline CDR1 is LNHDA and CDR2 is SQIVND (reference sequence).

The gene calls are TRBV5-5 and TRBJ1-2; D unclear. Germline loops: CDR1 SGHKS, CDR2 YYEKEE (reference sequence). This CDR3 has 13 amino acids. V was cut by 0 bases and J by 4 bases, with 7 bases left in between. The CDR3 spells CASSLAYSYGYTF. In nucleotides, the CDR3 is TGTGCCAGCAGCTTGGCGTACAGCTATGGCTACACCTTC.

The V call is TRBV30, the J call TRBJ1-4; perhaps TRBD1 as D (5 bases). The CDR3 runs to 17 residues. Trimming stripped 2 bases from V and 3 bases from J, with 19 bases between. Germline CDR1 is GTSNPN and CDR2 is SVGIG (reference sequence). This chain's CDR3 is CAWSSARVEFPNEKLFF. The CDR3 region has the DNA TGTGCCTGGAGTTCCGCCAGGGTGGAGTTTCCTAATGAAAAACTGTTTTTT.

The chain has TRBV10-3 and TRBJ1-5; 9 bases are shared with TRBD1. Unmatched junction bases numbered 7, after V lost 3 bases and J lost 7 bases. The germline V gene encodes CDR1 ENHRY and CDR2 SYGVKD. CDR3 size: 15 residues. As DNA, the CDR3 is TGTGCCATCAGTGAAACAGGGGGCGACGGACAGCCCCAGCATTTT. The encoded protein is CAISETGGDGQPQHF.

This sequence joins TRBV2 and TRBJ2-3; D might be TRBD2 (6 bases). The CDR3 has 16 amino acids. The V end lost 4 bases, the J end lost 3 bases, and 17 bases lay between the germline ends. Germline CDR1 is SNHLY and CDR2 is FYNNEI. CDR3 in amino acids: CASSVVGRGRTDTQYF. As DNA, the CDR3 is TGTGCCAGCAGTGTAGTCGGGCGGGGTAGGACAGATACGCAGTATTTT. Filled out from reference TRBV2 and TRBJ2-3, the complete variable domain reads EPEVTQTPSHQVTQMGQEVILRCVPISNHLYFYWYRQILGQKVEFLVSFYNNEISEKSEIFDDQFSVERPDGSNFTLKIRSTKLEDSAMYFCASSVVGRGRTDTQYFGPGTRLTVL.

The chain employs TRBV21-1 and TRBJ2-7. TRBV21-1 is a pseudogene locus. This CDR3 spans 9 amino acids. The CDR3 sequence is CASSKGLGV. In DNA form, the CDR3 reads TGTGCCAGCAGCAAAGGACTGGGCGTC.